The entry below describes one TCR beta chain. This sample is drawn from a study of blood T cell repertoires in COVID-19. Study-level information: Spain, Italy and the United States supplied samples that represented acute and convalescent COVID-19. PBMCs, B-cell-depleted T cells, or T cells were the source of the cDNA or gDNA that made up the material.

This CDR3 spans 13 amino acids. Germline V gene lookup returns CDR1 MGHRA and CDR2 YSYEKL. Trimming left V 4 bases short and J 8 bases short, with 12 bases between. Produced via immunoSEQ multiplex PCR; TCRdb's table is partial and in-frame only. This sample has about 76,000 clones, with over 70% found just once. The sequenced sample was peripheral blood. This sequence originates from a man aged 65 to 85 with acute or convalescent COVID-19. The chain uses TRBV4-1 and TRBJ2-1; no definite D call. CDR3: CASSPSLGDEQFF. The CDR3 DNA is TGCGCCAGCAGCCCGTCCCTAGGCGATGAGCAGTTCTTC.